The 8 T cell receptor beta chains below were found in one sample sequenced in a study of T-cell memory formation after mild COVID-19 (dated by TCRdb to the early 2020s). The protocol used for the library was 5' RACE. The data were produced on an Illumina NovaSeq 6000. TCRdb itself trimmed the public reads at Q25 with fastp, ran MiXCR and retained productive beta chains. Each entry merges the rows of one CDR3 protein and shows their most common DNA and genes. The table for this sample lists about 430,000 distinct CDR3 sequences; 20% to 25% of them were counted only once. About 10% of the sample is held by the ten biggest clonotypes. Sequenced: PBMCs or a T cell subset sorted from them (not recorded which). These receptors all come from an adult woman who had mild COVID-19 (a few samples of this study predate the infection). The sample titles of this study are shuffled in the database, so cell type and time point are left out; the donor was told from shared clones.

This clonotype has only a few counts. The chain recombines TRBV7-2 with TRBJ2-5; TRBD2 agrees at 9 bases. V trimming: 5 bases; J trimming: 0 bases; junction bases outside the gene matches: 7. The germline gives CDR1 SGHTA, CDR2 FQGNSA. This CDR3 spans 16 amino acids. The CDR3 nucleotides read TGTGCCAGCAGCCAATCTAGCGGGGCCTACCAAGAGACCCAGTACTTC. This sequence encodes CASSQSSGAYQETQYF.

CDR3 sequence: CASSLGSGNQPQHF. The CDR3 region has the DNA TGTGCCAGCAGCTTAGGTTCAGGGAACCAGCCCCAGCATTTT. The chain recombines TRBV7-9 with TRBJ1-5; D perhaps matches TRBD1 (5 bases). Germline V CDR1 and CDR2: SEHNR, FQNEAQ (reference sequence). Trimming removed 1 base from V and 7 bases from J, with 11 bases in between. The CDR3 consists of 14 residues.

This clonotype was detected a few times. V usage is TRBV11-2 and J usage is TRBJ1-1, with 11 nucleotides matching TRBD1. V lost 4 bases and J lost 3; bases outside the gene matches: 13. The CDR3 covers 18 residues. The germline V gene encodes CDR1 SGHAT and CDR2 FQNNGV. As DNA, the CDR3 is TGTGCCAGCAGCTCGACCGGGACAGGGGGTATAAGGTACACTGAAGCTTTCTTT. This gives the protein CASSSTGTGGIRYTEAFF.

The chain carries TRBV20-1 and TRBJ2-3; D perhaps matches TRBD2 (7 bases). V lost 4 bases and J lost 6, with 17 bases in between. The CDR3 spans 14 residues. CDR1 and CDR2 from the germline V gene are DFQATT and SNEGSKA (reference sequence). The CDR3 DNA sequence: TGCAGTGCTATCACGGGCGGGGGCGCCGATACGCAGTATTTT. It encodes CSAITGGGADTQYF.

This clonotype was seen a few times. The rearrangement joins TRBV5-1 to TRBJ1-2; D possibly corresponds to TRBD1 (6 bases). The V end was cut by 0 bases, the J end by 4 bases, with 10 bases between. Germline values: CDR1 SGHRS, CDR2 YFSETQ. There are 14 residues in the CDR3. CDR3 bases: TGCGCCAGCAGCTTGGGGCCGGGGGCCTATGGCTACACCTTC. Translation: CASSLGPGAYGYTF. Combining the CDR3 with reference TRBV5-1 and TRBJ1-2 gives the whole variable domain KAGVTQTPRYLIKTRGQQVTLSCSPISGHRSVSWYQQTPGQGLQFLFEYFSETQRNKGNFPGRFSGRQFSNSRSEMNVSTLELGDSALYLCASSLGPGAYGYTFGSGTRLTVV.

The CDR3 sequence is CASSLGQGSLNTEAFF. CDR3 DNA: TGTGCCAGCAGCTTAGGGCAGGGTTCTTTGAACACTGAAGCTTTCTTT. The chain joins TRBV7-9 to TRBJ1-1; D perhaps matches TRBD1 (5 bases). The length of the CDR3 is 16 residues. V was shortened by 1 base and J by 0 bases, with 12 bases between the two germline ends. CDR1 is SEHNR and CDR2 is FQNEAQ in the germline V gene (reference sequence).

The chain joins TRBV12-3 or TRBV12-4 to TRBJ2-7; D is possibly TRBD1 (6 bases). V lost 5 bases to trimming and J lost 6 bases, with 11 bases between them. This CDR3 contains 12 residues. CDR3 amino acids: CASSEGESEQYF. CDR3 DNA: TGTGCCAGCAGTGAGGGGGAAAGCGAGCAGTACTTC.

The chain is built from TRBV11-2 and TRBJ2-3; 9 bases line up with TRBD1. Germline assignment: CDR1 SGHAT and CDR2 FQNNGV. The CDR3 is made up of 16 amino acids. Trimming took 5 bases from V and 4 from J; bases not matched to a gene: 10. In nucleotides, the CDR3 is TGTGCCAGCAGCCGCTATCGGGACAGGGTGGCAGATACGCAGTATTTT. Amino acids: CASSRYRDRVADTQYF. The full variable domain, rest sourced from reference TRBV11-2 and TRBJ2-3, is EAGVAQSPRYKIIEKRQSVAFWCNPISGHATLYWYQQILGQGPKLLIQFQNNGVVDDSQLPKDRFSAERLKGVDSTLKIQPAKLEDSAVYLCASSRYRDRVADTQYFGPGTRLTVL.